The T cell receptor (beta chain) described here comes from a study of cytomegalovirus exposure and HLA in healthy donors. Germline values: CDR1 SNHLY, CDR2 FYNNEI. CDR3 size: 13 residues. V lost 6 bases and J lost 1, with 9 bases in between. Amplification used 60 Vbeta primers and 13 Jbeta primers. The method was immunoSEQ multiplex PCR; TCRdb's version includes in-frame clones alone and lacks a portion of them. The sample shows roughly 180,000 clones, approximately 80% of them seen only once. This TCR derives from a girl aged 10 to 17 in good health and CMV-seropositive. The genes are TRBV2 and TRBJ1-1; D call uncertain. The source material was PBMCs. CDR3 sequence reads: CASRIRENTEAFF. Here the CDR3 DNA reads TGTGCCAGCAGAATTCGGGAGAACACTGAAGCTTTCTTT.